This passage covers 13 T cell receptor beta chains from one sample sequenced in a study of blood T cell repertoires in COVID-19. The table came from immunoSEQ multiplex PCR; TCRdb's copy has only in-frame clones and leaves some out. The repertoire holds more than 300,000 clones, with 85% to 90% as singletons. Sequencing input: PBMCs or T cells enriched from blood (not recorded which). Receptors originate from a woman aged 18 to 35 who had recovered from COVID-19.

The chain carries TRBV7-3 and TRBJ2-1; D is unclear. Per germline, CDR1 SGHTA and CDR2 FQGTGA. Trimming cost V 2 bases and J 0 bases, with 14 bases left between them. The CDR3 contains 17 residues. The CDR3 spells CASSLLDAASSYNEQFF. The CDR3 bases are TGTGCCAGCAGCTTACTGGATGCAGCTAGCTCCTACAATGAGCAGTTCTTC. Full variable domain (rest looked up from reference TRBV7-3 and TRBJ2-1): GAGVSQTPSNKVTEKGKYVELRCDPISGHTALYWYRQSLGQGPEFLIYFQGTGAADDSGLPNDRFFAVRPEGSVSTLKIQRTERGDSAVYLCASSLLDAASSYNEQFFGPGTRLTVL.

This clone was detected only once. CDR3 nucleotide sequence: TGTGCCAGCCAGGGGGTCGGTGATGAAAAACTGTTTTTT. Protein: CASQGVGDEKLFF. The chain has TRBV10-3 and TRBJ1-4; 7 positions agree with TRBD1. The CDR3 is made up of 13 amino acids. V shed 10 bases and J 6 bases; nucleotides not matched to a gene: 8. Germline loops: CDR1 ENHRY, CDR2 SYGVKD.

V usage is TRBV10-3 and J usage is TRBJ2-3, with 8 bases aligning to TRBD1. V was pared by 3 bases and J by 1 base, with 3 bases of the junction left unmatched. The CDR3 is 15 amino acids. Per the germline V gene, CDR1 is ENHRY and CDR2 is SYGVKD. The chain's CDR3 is CAISDYRGGTDTQYF. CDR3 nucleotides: TGTGCCATCAGTGACTACAGGGGGGGCACAGATACGCAGTATTTT.

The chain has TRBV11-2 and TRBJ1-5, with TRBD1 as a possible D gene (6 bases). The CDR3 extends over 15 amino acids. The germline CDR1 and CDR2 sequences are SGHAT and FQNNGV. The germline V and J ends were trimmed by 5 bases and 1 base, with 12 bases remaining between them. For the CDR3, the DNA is TGTGCCAGCAGCGCCTCCACAGGGAGCAATCAGCCCCAGCATTTT. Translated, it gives CASSASTGSNQPQHF.

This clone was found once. The CDR3 region is CASSQGNRIGRGGRETQYF. The CDR3, as DNA: TGTGCCAGCAGCCAAGGGAACCGGATCGGACGGGGGGGCAGAGAGACCCAGTACTTC. V gene TRBV4-2 combines with J gene TRBJ2-5; TRBD2 matches 8 bases. Germline values: CDR1 LGHNA, CDR2 YNFKEQ. This CDR3 is built from 19 residues. J gave up 4 bases and V 1 base, and 17 bases lay outside the gene matches.

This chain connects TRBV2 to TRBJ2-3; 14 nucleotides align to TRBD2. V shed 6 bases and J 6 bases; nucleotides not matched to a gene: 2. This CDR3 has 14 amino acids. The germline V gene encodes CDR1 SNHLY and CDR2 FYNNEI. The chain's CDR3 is CASRGLAGADTQYF. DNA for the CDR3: TGTGCCAGCAGGGGACTAGCGGGGGCGGATACGCAGTATTTT.

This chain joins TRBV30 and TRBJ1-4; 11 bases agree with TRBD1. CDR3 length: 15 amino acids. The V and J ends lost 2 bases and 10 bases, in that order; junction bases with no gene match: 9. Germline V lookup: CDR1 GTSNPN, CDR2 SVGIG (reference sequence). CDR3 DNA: TGTGCCTGGAGTCCAACTGGGACAGGGGGAAGAAAACTGTTTTTT. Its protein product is CAWSPTGTGGRKLFF.

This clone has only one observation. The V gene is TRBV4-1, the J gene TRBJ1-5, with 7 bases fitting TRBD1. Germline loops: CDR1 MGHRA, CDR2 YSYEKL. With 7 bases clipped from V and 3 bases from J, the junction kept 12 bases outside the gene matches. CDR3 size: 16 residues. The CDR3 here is CASKNIQGPHNQPQHF. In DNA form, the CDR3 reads TGCGCCAGCAAGAACATACAGGGGCCACACAATCAGCCCCAGCATTTT.

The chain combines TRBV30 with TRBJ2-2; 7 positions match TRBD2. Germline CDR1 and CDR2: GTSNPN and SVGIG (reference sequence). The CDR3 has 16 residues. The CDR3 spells CAWGGATLSNTGELFF. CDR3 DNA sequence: TGTGCTTGGGGGGGAGCAACCTTATCTAACACCGGGGAGCTGTTTTTT.

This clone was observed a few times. In DNA, the CDR3 is TGTGCCAGCAGTTACTTGGGACAGGGCGATGAAGCTTTCTTT. Its protein product is CASSYLGQGDEAFF. The chain has TRBV6-5 and TRBJ1-1; 9 bases agree with TRBD1. The length of the CDR3 is 14 residues. The V segment lost 1 base and the J segment 7 bases; nucleotides outside the gene matches: 4. Per the germline V gene, CDR1 is MNHEY and CDR2 is SVGAGI.

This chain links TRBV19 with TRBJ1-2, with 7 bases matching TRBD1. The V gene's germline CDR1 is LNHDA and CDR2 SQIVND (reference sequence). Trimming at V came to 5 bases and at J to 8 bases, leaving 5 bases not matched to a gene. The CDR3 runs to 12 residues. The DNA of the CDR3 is TGTGCCAGTAGTTTCACAGGGGAAGGCTACACCTTC. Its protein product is CASSFTGEGYTF.

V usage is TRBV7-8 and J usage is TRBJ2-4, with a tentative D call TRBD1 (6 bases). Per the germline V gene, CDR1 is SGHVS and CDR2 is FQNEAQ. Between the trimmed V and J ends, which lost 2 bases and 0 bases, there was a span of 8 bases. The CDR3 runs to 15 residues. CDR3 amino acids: CASSLQGLAKNIQYF. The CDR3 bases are TGTGCCAGCAGCTTACAGGGGCTAGCCAAAAACATTCAGTACTTC.

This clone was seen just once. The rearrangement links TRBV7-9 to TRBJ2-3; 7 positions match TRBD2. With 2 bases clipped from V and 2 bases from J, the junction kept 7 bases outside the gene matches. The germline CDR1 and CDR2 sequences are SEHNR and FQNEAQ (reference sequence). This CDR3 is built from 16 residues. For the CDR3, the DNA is TGTGCCAGCAGCTTATGGGCGGGGGACCTCACAGATACGCAGTATTTT. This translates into CASSLWAGDLTDTQYF.